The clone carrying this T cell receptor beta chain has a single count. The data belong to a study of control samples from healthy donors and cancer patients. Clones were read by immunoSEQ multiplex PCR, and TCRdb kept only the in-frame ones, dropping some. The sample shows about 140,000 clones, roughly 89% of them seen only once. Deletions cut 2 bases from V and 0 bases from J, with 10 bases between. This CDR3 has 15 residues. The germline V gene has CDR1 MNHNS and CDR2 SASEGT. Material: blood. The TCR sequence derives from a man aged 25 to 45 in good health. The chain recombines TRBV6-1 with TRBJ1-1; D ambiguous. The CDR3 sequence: CASSEPGIVNTEAFF. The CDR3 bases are TGTGCCAGCAGTGAACCCGGGATCGTGAACACTGAAGCTTTCTTT.